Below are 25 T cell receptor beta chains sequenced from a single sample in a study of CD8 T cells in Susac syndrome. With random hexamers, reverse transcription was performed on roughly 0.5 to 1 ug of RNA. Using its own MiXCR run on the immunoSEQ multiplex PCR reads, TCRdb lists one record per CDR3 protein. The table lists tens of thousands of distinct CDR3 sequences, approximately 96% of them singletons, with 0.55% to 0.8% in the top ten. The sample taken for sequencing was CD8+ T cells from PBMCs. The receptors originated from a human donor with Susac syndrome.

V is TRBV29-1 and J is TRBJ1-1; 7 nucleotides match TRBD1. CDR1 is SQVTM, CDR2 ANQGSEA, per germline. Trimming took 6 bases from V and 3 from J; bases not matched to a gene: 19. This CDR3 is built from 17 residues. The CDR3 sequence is CSVSWPRGPEEYTEAFF. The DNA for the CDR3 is TGCAGCGTATCCTGGCCGAGGGGGCCGGAAGAGTACACTGAAGCTTTCTTT.

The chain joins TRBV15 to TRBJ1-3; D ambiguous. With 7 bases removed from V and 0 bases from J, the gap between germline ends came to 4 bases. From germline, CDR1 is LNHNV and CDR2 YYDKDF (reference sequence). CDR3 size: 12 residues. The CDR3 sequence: CATKSSGNTIYF. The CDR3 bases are TGTGCCACCAAGAGCTCTGGAAACACCATATATTTT.

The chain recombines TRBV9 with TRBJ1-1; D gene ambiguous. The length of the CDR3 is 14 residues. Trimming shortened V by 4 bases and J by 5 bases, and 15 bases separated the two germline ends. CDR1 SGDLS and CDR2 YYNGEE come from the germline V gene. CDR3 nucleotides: TGTGCCAGCAGCCCCCTACAGTCGGAGACTGAAGCTTTCTTT. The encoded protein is CASSPLQSETEAFF.

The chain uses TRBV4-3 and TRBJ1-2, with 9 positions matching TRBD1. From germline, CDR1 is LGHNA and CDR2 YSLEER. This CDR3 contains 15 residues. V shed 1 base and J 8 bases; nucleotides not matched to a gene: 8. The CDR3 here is CASSQVGQGSEGYTF. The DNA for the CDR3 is TGCGCCAGCAGCCAAGTGGGACAGGGATCGGAGGGCTACACCTTC.

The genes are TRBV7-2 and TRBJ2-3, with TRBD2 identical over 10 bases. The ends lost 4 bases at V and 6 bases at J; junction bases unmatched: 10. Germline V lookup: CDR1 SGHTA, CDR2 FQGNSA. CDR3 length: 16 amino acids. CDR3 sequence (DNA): TGTGCCAGCAGCTACCTAGCGGGGGACCCTGCGGATACGCAGTATTTT. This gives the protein CASSYLAGDPADTQYF.

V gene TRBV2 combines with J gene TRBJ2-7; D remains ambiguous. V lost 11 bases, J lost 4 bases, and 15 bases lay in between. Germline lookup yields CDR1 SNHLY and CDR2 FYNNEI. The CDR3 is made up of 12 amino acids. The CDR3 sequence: CAGGSLTYEQYF. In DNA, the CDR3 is TGTGCCGGCGGTTCCCTTACTTACGAGCAGTACTTC. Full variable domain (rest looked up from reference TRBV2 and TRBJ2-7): EPEVTQTPSHQVTQMGQEVILRCVPISNHLYFYWYRQILGQKVEFLVSFYNNEISEKSEIFDDQFSVERPDGSNFTLKIRSTKLEDSAMYFCAGGSLTYEQYFGPGTRLTVT.

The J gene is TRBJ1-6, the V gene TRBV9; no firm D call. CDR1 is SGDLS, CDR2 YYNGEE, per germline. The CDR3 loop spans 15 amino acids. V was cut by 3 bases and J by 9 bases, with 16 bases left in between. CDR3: CASSGTGASSSPLHF. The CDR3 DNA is TGTGCCAGCAGCGGAACGGGAGCAAGCAGTTCACCCCTCCACTTT.

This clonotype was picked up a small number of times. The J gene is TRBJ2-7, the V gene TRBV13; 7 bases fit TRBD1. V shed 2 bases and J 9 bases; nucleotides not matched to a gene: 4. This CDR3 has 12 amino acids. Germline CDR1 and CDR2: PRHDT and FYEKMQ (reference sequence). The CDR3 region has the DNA TGTGCCAGCAGCTTATCGGACAGGAGGCAGTACTTC. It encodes CASSLSDRRQYF.

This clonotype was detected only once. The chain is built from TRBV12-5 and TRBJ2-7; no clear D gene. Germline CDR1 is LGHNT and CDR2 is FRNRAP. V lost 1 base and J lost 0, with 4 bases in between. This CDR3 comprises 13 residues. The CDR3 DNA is TGTGCTAGTGGTTTGGGGATCTCCTACGAGCAGTACTTC. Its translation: CASGLGISYEQYF. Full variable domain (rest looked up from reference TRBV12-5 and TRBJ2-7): DARVTQTPRHKVTEMGQEVTMRCQPILGHNTVFWYRQTMMQGLELLAYFRNRAPLDDSGMPKDRFSAEMPDATLATLKIQPSEPRDSAVYFCASGLGISYEQYFGPGTRLTVT.

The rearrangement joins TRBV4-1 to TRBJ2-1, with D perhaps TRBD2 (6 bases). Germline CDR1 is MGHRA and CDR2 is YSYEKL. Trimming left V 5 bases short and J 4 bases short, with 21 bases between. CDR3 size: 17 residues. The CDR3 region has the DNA TGCGCCAGCAGCTTACAAGATGTGGCGGGGATTTACAATGAGCAGTTCTTC. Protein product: CASSLQDVAGIYNEQFF.

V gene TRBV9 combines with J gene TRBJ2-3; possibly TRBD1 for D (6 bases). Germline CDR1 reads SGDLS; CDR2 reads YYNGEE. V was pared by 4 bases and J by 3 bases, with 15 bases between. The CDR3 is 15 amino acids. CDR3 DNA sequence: TGTGCCAGCAGCCAGAGACAGGTTGGGACAGATACGCAGTATTTT. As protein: CASSQRQVGTDTQYF.

The CDR3 is CAWRRPGRNTEAFF. The CDR3 region has the DNA TGTGCCTGGCGCCGACCTGGGAGGAACACTGAAGCTTTCTTT. The V call is TRBV30, the J call TRBJ1-1; the D is unclear. This CDR3 has 14 residues. Germline CDR1 is GTSNPN and CDR2 is SVGIG (reference sequence). V lost 5 bases to trimming and J lost 1 base, with 14 bases between them.

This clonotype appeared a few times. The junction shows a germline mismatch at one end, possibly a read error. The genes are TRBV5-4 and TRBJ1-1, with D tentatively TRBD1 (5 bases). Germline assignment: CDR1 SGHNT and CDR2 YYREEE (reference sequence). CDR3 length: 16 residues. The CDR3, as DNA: TGCGCCAGCAGCTCAAAGATCGGACACTGGAACACTGAAGCTTTCTTT. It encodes CASSSKIGHWNTEAFF.

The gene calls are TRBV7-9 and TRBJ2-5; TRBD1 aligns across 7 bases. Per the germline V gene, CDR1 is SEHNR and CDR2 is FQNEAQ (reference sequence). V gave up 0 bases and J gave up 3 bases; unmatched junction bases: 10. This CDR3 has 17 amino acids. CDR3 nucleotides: TGTGCCAGCAGCTTAGCGGGTTCTGGGACAGCCGAAGAGACCCAGTACTTC. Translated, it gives CASSLAGSGTAEETQYF. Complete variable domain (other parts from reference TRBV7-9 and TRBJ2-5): DTGVSQNPRHKITKRGQNVTFRCDPISEHNRLYWYRQTLGQGPEFLTYFQNEAQLEKSRLLSDRFSAERPKGSFSTLEIQRTEQGDSAMYLCASSLAGSGTAEETQYFGPGTRLLVL.

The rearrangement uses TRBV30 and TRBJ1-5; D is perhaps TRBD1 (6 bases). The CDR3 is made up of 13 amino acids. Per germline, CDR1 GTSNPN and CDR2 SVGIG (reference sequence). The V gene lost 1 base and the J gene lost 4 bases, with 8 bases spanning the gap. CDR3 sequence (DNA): TGTGCCTGGAGTGACAGGGATAATCAGCCCCAGCATTTT. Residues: CAWSDRDNQPQHF.

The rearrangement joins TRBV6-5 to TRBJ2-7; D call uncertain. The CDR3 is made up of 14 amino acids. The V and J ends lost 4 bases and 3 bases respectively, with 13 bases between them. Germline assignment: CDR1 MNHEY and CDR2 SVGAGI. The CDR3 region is CASSSLPNFYEQYF. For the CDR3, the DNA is TGTGCCAGCAGTTCCTTACCCAATTTCTACGAGCAGTACTTC.

CDR3 in amino acids: CATSRPEETGELFF. The DNA of the CDR3 is TGTGCCACCAGCAGGCCGGAGGAAACCGGGGAGCTGTTTTTT. This sequence joins TRBV15 and TRBJ2-2; D perhaps matches TRBD2 (5 bases). Trimming pared 3 bases from V and 5 bases from J, leaving 10 bases between. The CDR3 loop spans 14 amino acids. Germline CDR1 LNHNV, CDR2 YYDKDF (reference sequence).

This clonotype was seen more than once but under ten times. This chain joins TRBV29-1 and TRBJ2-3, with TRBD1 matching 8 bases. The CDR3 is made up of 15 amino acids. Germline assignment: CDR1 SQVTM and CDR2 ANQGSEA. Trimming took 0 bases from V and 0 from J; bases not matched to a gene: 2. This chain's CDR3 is CSVEETGASTDTQYF. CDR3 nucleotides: TGCAGCGTTGAAGAGACAGGGGCGAGCACAGATACGCAGTATTTT.

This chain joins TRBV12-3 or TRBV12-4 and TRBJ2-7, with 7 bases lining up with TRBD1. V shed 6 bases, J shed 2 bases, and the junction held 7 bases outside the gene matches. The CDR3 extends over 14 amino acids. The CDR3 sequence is CASSWDSNTYEQYF. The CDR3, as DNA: TGTGCCAGCAGCTGGGACAGCAACACCTACGAGCAGTACTTC.

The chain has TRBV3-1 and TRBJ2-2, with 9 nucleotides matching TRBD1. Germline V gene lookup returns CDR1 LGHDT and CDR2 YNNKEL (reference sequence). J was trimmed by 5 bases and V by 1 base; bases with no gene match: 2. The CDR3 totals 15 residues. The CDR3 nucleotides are TGTGCCAGCAGCCAAGGGACAGGGGAAACCGGGGAGCTGTTTTTT. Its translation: CASSQGTGETGELFF.

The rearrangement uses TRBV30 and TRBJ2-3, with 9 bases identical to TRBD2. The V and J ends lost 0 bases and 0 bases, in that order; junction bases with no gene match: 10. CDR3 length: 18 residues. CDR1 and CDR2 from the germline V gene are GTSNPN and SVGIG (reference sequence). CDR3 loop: CAWSVMSGGQLSTDTQYF. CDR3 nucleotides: TGTGCCTGGAGTGTAATGAGCGGGGGGCAACTTAGCACAGATACGCAGTATTTT.

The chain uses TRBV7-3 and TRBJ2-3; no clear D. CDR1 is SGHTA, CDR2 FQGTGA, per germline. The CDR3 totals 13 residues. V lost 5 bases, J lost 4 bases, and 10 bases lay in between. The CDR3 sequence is CASSPLGADTQYF. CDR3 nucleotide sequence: TGTGCCAGCAGCCCCCTTGGGGCAGATACGCAGTATTTT.

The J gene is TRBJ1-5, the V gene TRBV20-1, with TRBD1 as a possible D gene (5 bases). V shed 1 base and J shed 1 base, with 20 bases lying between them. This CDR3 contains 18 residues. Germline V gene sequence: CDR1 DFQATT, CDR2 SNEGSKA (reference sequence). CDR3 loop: CSARVGGSGVGSNQPQHF. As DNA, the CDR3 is TGCAGTGCTAGAGTTGGCGGCTCGGGGGTCGGCAGCAATCAGCCCCAGCATTTT.

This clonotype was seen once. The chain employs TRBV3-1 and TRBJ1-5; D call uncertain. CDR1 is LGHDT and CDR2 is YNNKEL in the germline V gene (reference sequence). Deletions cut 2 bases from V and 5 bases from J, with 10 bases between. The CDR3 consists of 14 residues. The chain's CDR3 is CASSQNGRDQPQHF. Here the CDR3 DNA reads TGTGCCAGCAGCCAAAATGGCAGAGATCAGCCCCAGCATTTT.

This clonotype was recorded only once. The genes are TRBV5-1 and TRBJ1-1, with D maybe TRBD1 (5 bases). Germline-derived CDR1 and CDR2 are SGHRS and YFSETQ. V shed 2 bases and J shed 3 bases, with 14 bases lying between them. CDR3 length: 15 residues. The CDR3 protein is CASSLTGTADTEAFF. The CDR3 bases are TGCGCCAGCAGCTTAACCGGGACCGCGGACACTGAAGCTTTCTTT. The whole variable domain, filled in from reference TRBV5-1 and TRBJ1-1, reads KAGVTQTPRYLIKTRGQQVTLSCSPISGHRSVSWYQQTPGQGLQFLFEYFSETQRNKGNFPGRFSGRQFSNSRSEMNVSTLELGDSALYLCASSLTGTADTEAFFGQGTRLTVV.